The rows below give T cell receptor beta chains drawn from one sample of a study of CXCR3-negative and CXCR3-positive naive CD8 T cells. Using the 5' RACE reads, TCRdb records one entry per CDR3 protein without DNA. The sample's table shows around 40,000 distinct CDR3 sequences. The sample was memory CD8+ T cells from blood. These receptor sequences come from a human donor in good health. Some clones in this sample may be carry-over from other donors' samples. Each CDR3 is given with its conserved first and last residue. The order of the fields is J gene, V gene, clone size, CDR3 protein. Clone size is given for some rows only: seen once, a few or many times, or a class if the clone is expanded.

j_call: TRBJ2-3
v_call: TRBV4-2
clone_size: NA
cdr3_aa: CASSQDQSSGADTQYF

j_call: TRBJ2-7
v_call: TRBV9
clone_size: NA
cdr3_aa: CASSVSGTGGEQYF

j_call: TRBJ2-7
v_call: TRBV7-6
clone_size: NA
cdr3_aa: CASSLEIRGVSYEQYF

j_call: TRBJ2-7
v_call: TRBV28
clone_size: NA
cdr3_aa: CASSSPGQGGTEQYF

j_call: TRBJ2-4
v_call: TRBV29-1
clone_size: NA
cdr3_aa: CSVLGRESPLAKNIQYF

j_call: TRBJ2-3
v_call: TRBV4-2
clone_size: NA
cdr3_aa: CASSQKPGPSGDTQYF

j_call: TRBJ2-3
v_call: TRBV28
clone_size: NA
cdr3_aa: CASSDPGRTDTQYF

j_call: TRBJ2-2
v_call: TRBV6-4
clone_size: NA
cdr3_aa: CASSAESTGELFF

j_call: TRBJ1-2
v_call: TRBV7-6
clone_size: NA
cdr3_aa: CASSLLGNLEDLDVGYTF

j_call: TRBJ2-7
v_call: TRBV4-3
clone_size: medium-sized
cdr3_aa: CASSLLPLSSYEQYF

j_call: TRBJ1-1
v_call: TRBV11-3
clone_size: NA
cdr3_aa: CASSMGGSEAFF

j_call: TRBJ2-1
v_call: TRBV29-1
clone_size: NA
cdr3_aa: CSVEVTLAPYNEQFF

j_call: TRBJ1-1
v_call: TRBV5-1
clone_size: NA
cdr3_aa: CASSLAVGRGGYQETEAFF

j_call: TRBJ2-1
v_call: TRBV20-1
clone_size: NA
cdr3_aa: CSAAWGIEQFF

j_call: TRBJ2-1
v_call: TRBV7-8
clone_size: NA
cdr3_aa: CASSLAGQVNEQFF

j_call: TRBJ2-7
v_call: TRBV11-3
clone_size: medium-sized
cdr3_aa: CASSLGLAGEREQYF

j_call: TRBJ2-6
v_call: TRBV11-3
clone_size: NA
cdr3_aa: CASSVSGANVLTF

j_call: TRBJ2-7
v_call: TRBV12-3/TRBV12-4
clone_size: NA
cdr3_aa: CASSLASEIYEQYF